This T cell receptor beta chain is from a study of shared clonotypes between healthy human individuals. Selected positively for CCR7 and CD45RO-negative, naive CD8 cells excluded terminally differentiated effector memory CD45RA+ cells. V was cut by 5 bases and J by 0 bases, with 9 bases left in between. CDR1 is MNHNY and CDR2 is SVGAGI in the germline V gene (reference sequence). This CDR3 is 14 amino acids long. Sequencing used immunoSEQ multiplex PCR; TCRdb keeps in-frame clones, though not all of them. This sample carries millions of clones, about 95% of them seen once, and the ten largest clones take more than 0.95%.

This TCR derives from a young man in good health. The gene calls are TRBV6-6 and TRBJ2-3, with D maybe TRBD1 (6 bases). Sequencing was performed on naive CD8+ T cells sorted from blood. In nucleotides, the CDR3 is TGTGCCAGCAGTACGGGACACAGCACAGATACGCAGTATTTT. The encoded protein is CASSTGHSTDTQYF.